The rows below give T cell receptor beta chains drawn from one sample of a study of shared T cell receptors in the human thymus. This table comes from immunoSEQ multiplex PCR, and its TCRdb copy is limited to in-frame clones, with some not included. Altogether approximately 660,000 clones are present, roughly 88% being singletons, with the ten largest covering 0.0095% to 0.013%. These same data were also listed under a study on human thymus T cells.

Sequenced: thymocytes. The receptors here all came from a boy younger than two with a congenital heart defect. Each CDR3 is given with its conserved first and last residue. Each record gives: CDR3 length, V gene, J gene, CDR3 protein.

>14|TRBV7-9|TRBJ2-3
CASRPGQGWDTQYF
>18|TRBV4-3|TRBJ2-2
CASSQDEGPRQPTGELFF
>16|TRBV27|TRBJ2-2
CASSLSLRLGFGELFF
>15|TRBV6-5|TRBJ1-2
CASSHRGQGNYGYTF
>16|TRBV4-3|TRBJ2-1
CASSQRTGTRRDEQFF
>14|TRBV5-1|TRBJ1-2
CASSLGGQDYGYTF
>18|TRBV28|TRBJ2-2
CASSLAAGGPWNTGELFF
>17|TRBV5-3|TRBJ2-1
CARSRIKREGAYNEQFF
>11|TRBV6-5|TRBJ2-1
CASKQGDEQFF
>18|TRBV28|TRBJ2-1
CASSVPNKAGVLGNEQFF
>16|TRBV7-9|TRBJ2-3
CASRDGAASTTDTQYF
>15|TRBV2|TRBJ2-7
CASSELPSAAYEQYF
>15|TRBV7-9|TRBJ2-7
CASSPRTGESYEQYF
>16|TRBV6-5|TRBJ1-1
CASSYSAPGTASEAFF
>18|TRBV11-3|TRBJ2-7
CASSLSRAKTGETYEQYF
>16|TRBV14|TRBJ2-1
CASSQGELAGVNEQFF
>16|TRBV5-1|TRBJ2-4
CASSFGTALAKNIQYF
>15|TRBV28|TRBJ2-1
CASSLWGGSGDEQFF
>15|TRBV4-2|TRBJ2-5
CASSQPGGGQETQYF
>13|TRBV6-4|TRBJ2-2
CASSDSRTGELFF
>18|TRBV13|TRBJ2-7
CASSHHPGAGGEANEQYF
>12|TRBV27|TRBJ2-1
CATSRLFNEQFF
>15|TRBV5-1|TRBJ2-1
CASSTSGRAGNEQFF
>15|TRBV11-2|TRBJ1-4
CASSLDAGLDEKLFF
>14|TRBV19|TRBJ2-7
CASSSGRAGDEQYF
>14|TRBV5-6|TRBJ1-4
CASSPTGWDEKLFF
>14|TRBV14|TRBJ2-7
CASSPDRAWDEQYF
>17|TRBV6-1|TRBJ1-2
CASSGPGQGAPFYGYTF
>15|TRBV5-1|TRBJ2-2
CASSSGLAGTGELFF